The entry below gives a single T cell receptor beta chain sequence along with its context. The data were taken from a study of T cells after posttransplantation cyclophosphamide. V was trimmed by 3 bases and J by 2 bases, leaving 13 bases between them. The germline V gene has CDR1 MGHRA and CDR2 YSYEKL. CDR3 length equals 15 residues. TCRdb's table, derived via immunoSEQ multiplex PCR, lists solely in-frame clones and lacks some. The table records 11,000 or so clones, 85% to 95% of them present only once. Material: naive CD8+ T cells sorted from PBMCs. The chain carries TRBV4-1 and TRBJ1-1; tentatively, D is TRBD1 (6 bases). The TCR was taken from a man between 25 and 39 years old in good health and a related stem cell transplant donor. The CDR3 bases are TGCGCCAGCAGCCAGGGAACAGGGTATAACACTGAAGCTTTCTTT. Its protein product is CASSQGTGYNTEAFF.